The 16 T cell receptor beta chains presented below share a single source sample, sequenced in a study of human T cells and chemical hapten exposure. Time point given: patch test 2, 6 weeks after DPC sensitization. The treatment: therapeutic diphenylcyclopropenone sensitization with weekly scalp DPC. TCRdb called the RACE reads again in MiXCR, with one record for every CDR3 protein. Seen here are approximately 120,000 distinct CDR3 sequences, roughly a tenth observed once, and the top ten hold 3% to 4%. The specimen comprised whole blood, sampled in connection with sensitization to the hapten diphenylcyclopropenone (DPC). The receptors here all came from a woman in her forties with alopecia areata. Some clones in this sample may be carry-over from other donors' samples.

The sample holds many counts of this clonotype. The chain couples TRBV6-6 to TRBJ2-3, with 10 positions matching TRBD2. Germline-derived CDR1 and CDR2 are MNHNY and SVGAGI (reference sequence). J was trimmed by 5 bases and V by 0 bases; bases with no gene match: 8. The CDR3 loop spans 17 amino acids. CDR3 sequence (DNA): TGTGCCAGCAGTTACTCGACCAGCGGGGGGGCCGGAGATACGCAGTATTTT. It translates to CASSYSTSGGAGDTQYF.

In its sample, this clonotype was seen a few times. The chain recombines TRBV6-5 with TRBJ2-3; 10 bases are a match to TRBD2. This CDR3 has 16 residues. V was pared by 0 bases and J by 6 bases, with 6 bases of the junction left unmatched. Germline V gene data show CDR1 as MNHEY and CDR2 as SVGAGI. The CDR3 sequence: CASSYSKGTSEDTQYF. The CDR3 DNA sequence: TGTGCCAGCAGTTACTCAAAGGGGACTAGCGAGGATACGCAGTATTTT.

This clonotype was seen repeatedly, ten times or more. The chain links TRBV12-3 or TRBV12-4 to TRBJ1-5; D gene uncertain. The CDR3 spans 13 residues. The V end lost 6 bases, the J end lost 7 bases, and 13 bases lay between the germline ends. CDR3 sequence: CASSPRGMQPQHF. The CDR3 nucleotides read TGTGCCAGCAGCCCCAGAGGGATGCAGCCCCAGCATTTT.

This clonotype was recorded at least ten times. The gene calls are TRBV10-3 and TRBJ2-7; D assignment may be TRBD1 or TRBD2 (5 bases each). This CDR3 is 13 amino acids long. Germline V gene data show CDR1 as ENHRY and CDR2 as SYGVKD. Trimming cost V 10 bases and J 3 bases, with 16 bases left between them. The CDR3, as DNA: TGTGCCAGCACCGGGACGGCAAACTACGAGCAGTACTTC. It codes for CASTGTANYEQYF.

This clonotype was counted between two and nine times. Here the CDR3 DNA reads TGTGCCAGCTCACCTTCCGGGGAGAGAGTCACTGAAGCTTTCTTT. The encoded protein is CASSPSGERVTEAFF. The J gene is TRBJ1-1, the V gene TRBV18, with D unclear. Germline V gives CDR1 KGHSH, CDR2 LQKENI. The CDR3 length is 15 residues. V lost 3 bases and J lost 4, with 15 bases in between.

This clonotype has a count of ten or more. The J gene is TRBJ2-1, the V gene TRBV27; 8 nucleotides line up with TRBD2. Losses at the gene ends were 1 base for V and 0 bases for J; bases not matched to a gene: 14. CDR1 MNHEY and CDR2 SMNVEV come from the germline V gene (reference sequence). The CDR3 is made up of 20 amino acids. The CDR3 DNA reads TGTGCCAGCAGTTTATATTCGGGGGGGGCCCGACTAATCTCCTACAATGAGCAGTTCTTC. Translating gives CASSLYSGGARLISYNEQFF.

This clonotype has a count of ten or more. The chain carries TRBV12-3 or TRBV12-4 and TRBJ2-1; D tentatively fits TRBD1 or TRBD2 (5 bases each). Trimming took off 2 bases at V and 3 bases at J, with 14 bases between the two ends. The CDR3 sequence is 16 residues long. CDR3 loop: CASSLSRGERYNEQFF. In DNA form, the CDR3 reads TGTGCCAGCAGTTTATCCCGGGGCGAGCGCTACAATGAGCAGTTCTTC.

This clonotype was observed many times. The chain is built from TRBV7-6 and TRBJ1-4, with D tentatively TRBD1 (5 bases). The germline V gene encodes CDR1 SGHVS and CDR2 FNYEAQ. V was cut by 5 bases and J by 8 bases, with 12 bases left in between. CDR3 length: 13 residues. CDR3 loop: CASSPLRGEKLFF. CDR3 in DNA: TGTGCCAGCAGCCCCCTTAGGGGCGAAAAACTGTTTTTT.

The chain is built from TRBV28 and TRBJ2-3; TRBD1 might be the D (6 bases). Looked up from germline, CDR1 is MDHEN and CDR2 is SYDVKM. V gave up 8 bases and J gave up 1 base, with 13 bases separating them. CDR3 length equals 14 residues. The CDR3 loop reads CASHFNRGTDTQYF. The CDR3 DNA reads TGTGCCAGCCACTTTAACAGGGGCACAGATACGCAGTATTTT. The whole variable domain, remainder taken from reference TRBV28 and TRBJ2-3, is DVKVTQSSRYLVKRTGEKVFLECVQDMDHENMFWYRQDPGLGLRLIYFSYDVKMKEKGDIPEGYSVSREKKERFSLILESASTNQTSMYLCASHFNRGTDTQYFGPGTRLTVL.

Many counts were recorded for this clonotype. This chain connects TRBV2 to TRBJ1-6; D gene ambiguous. The CDR3 is 13 amino acids. Germline CDR1 and CDR2: SNHLY and FYNNEI. The ends were cut back, 5 bases at V and 9 bases at J, with 11 bases in the middle. CDR3 region: CASSLREGSPLHF. Written as DNA, the CDR3 is TGTGCCAGCAGTCTACGGGAGGGTTCACCCCTCCACTTT.

The V and J genes are TRBV4-1 and TRBJ2-3; 8 bases align to TRBD2. The ends lost 4 bases at V and 1 base at J; junction bases unmatched: 7. This CDR3 has 16 residues. Germline CDR1 MGHRA, CDR2 YSYEKL. CDR3 sequence reads: CASSPLRRGGTDTQYF. CDR3 DNA sequence: TGCGCCAGCAGCCCTCTTCGGCGGGGGGGCACAGATACGCAGTATTTT.

The chain combines TRBV18 with TRBJ1-3, with 7 bases matching TRBD1. CDR1 and CDR2 from the germline V gene are KGHSH and LQKENI. J lost 3 bases, V lost 2 bases, and 1 base had no gene match. This CDR3 has 14 residues. This CDR3 reads CASSPTGVGNTIYF. The DNA of the CDR3 is TGTGCCAGCTCACCAACAGGGGTTGGAAACACCATATATTTT.

The table lists this clonotype with many counts. The gene calls are TRBV6-5 and TRBJ2-7; 9 bases agree with TRBD2. V lost 5 bases to trimming and J lost 1 base; unmatched junction nucleotides: 9. CDR1 is MNHEY, CDR2 SVGAGI, per germline. The CDR3 covers 16 residues. CDR3 sequence: CASSPFGGGASYEQYF. Written as DNA, the CDR3 is TGTGCCAGCAGTCCCTTTGGCGGGGGGGCGTCCTACGAGCAGTACTTC.

This clonotype was picked up many times. The chain recombines TRBV12-3 or TRBV12-4 with TRBJ1-1; 9 bases are a match to TRBD1. After removal of 5 bases from V and 10 bases from J, the junction contained 5 bases not matched to a gene. The CDR3 covers 12 residues. CDR3 loop: CASSVQGARAFF. The CDR3 DNA is TGTGCCAGCAGTGTACAGGGGGCCCGAGCTTTCTTT.

This clonotype was seen at least ten times. The chain is built from TRBV27 and TRBJ2-5; perhaps TRBD2 as D (6 bases). This CDR3 region has 12 residues. Deletions cut 2 bases from V and 7 bases from J, with 8 bases between. CDR1 and CDR2 from the germline V gene are MNHEY and SMNVEV (reference sequence). In nucleotides, the CDR3 is TGTGCCAGCAGTTTAATGGGGGGGACCCAGTACTTC. It codes for CASSLMGGTQYF.

This clonotype was seen ten or more times. V is TRBV19 and J is TRBJ1-2; D unclear. Germline V gives CDR1 LNHDA, CDR2 SQIVND (reference sequence). V lost 4 bases to trimming and J lost 0 bases, with 12 bases between them. This CDR3 has 15 amino acids. The CDR3 nucleotides read TGTGCCAGTAGTAGCCGGACGGCCCCTAACTATGGCTACACCTTC. Its protein is CASSSRTAPNYGYTF.